This T cell receptor beta chain was documented in a study of T cells in Graves' hyperthyroidism and ophthalmopathy. Study-wide background: Peripheral blood was obtained at initial diagnosis, preceding any treatment. Study-level points and caveats: Using 13 V-J features, a model discriminated ophthalmopathy from stable hyperthyroidism. Most expanded thyroid clonotypes above 0.001 recurred in blood.

CDR3 length: 17 amino acids. V lost 6 bases, J lost 3 bases, and 20 bases lay in between. A remark on this clonotype: The target antigen is unknown.

RNA transcripts yielded amplified TCR beta CDR3 regions. The HTBI primer set was used in a first-round RT-PCR of the TCR CDR3. TCRdb ran MiXCR on the multiplex PCR reads and lists one entry per CDR3 protein. The sample records about half a million distinct CDR3 sequences, around a fifth being singletons. Each diagnosis was grounded in clinical symptoms, serum thyroxine and TRAb, thyroid ultrasound, and orbital computed tomography. This sequence joins TRBV12-3 or TRBV12-4 and TRBJ2-2; TRBD2 might be the D (6 bases). This clonotype was obtained from a woman in her 70s with Graves' ophthalmopathy. Input material: blood. CDR3 sequence reads: CASSQEGGGSDTGELFF. In DNA form, the CDR3 reads TGTGCCAGCAGCCAAGAAGGAGGAGGGTCCGACACCGGGGAGCTGTTTTTT.